This T cell receptor (beta chain) was identified in a study of cytomegalovirus exposure and HLA in healthy donors. Overall study results and limits: A subsequent analysis found that TCR clusters from the first cohort also tended to co-occur in the 90 to 150 validation repertoires, with 90% to 95% of cluster scores above 0. It was approximately 160 TCR beta chains that were listed as cytomegalovirus-associated.

The CDR3 length is 13 residues. Germline loops: CDR1 MNHEY, CDR2 SVGAGI. J gave up 7 bases and V 6 bases, and 5 bases lay outside the gene matches. About this clone itself: Its target is not known.

Clones were sequenced by immunoSEQ multiplex PCR, and TCRdb holds only the in-frame ones, with some missing. The sample has about 60,000 clones; approximately 93% are singletons. Source material: PBMCs. The gene calls are TRBV6-5 and TRBJ2-2; 7 bases map to TRBD1. This TCR was sampled from a woman aged 18-30 years in good health and CMV-seronegative. For the CDR3, the DNA is TGTGCCAGCAGCAGACAGGGCAGCGGGGAGCTGTTTTTT. The encoded protein is CASSRQGSGELFF.